This entry features one T cell receptor beta chain sequence. Its antigen is undetermined. One end of the junction fails to match germline, which may point to a read error. In germline, CDR1 is SEHNR, CDR2 FQNEAQ (reference sequence). The CDR3 contains 15 residues. The data originate from a study of T cell responses to AZD1222 COVID-19 vaccine. The assay was immunoSEQ multiplex PCR, and TCRdb's table has in-frame clones only and misses some. The profile covers some 47,000 clones, with 83% appearing a single time and under 65% taken by the ten largest. The study's findings and limits: Spike-spanning, vaccine-associated CD4 TCRs were dominant at 160-218 and 743-854. The study identified only a handful of AZD1222 recipients as seropositive at baseline. Close to half of spike-specific TCRs reportedly recognize unmutated variant regions.

The TCR comes from an adult in good health. The sequenced sample was peripheral blood, obtained on day 0 of AZD1222 vaccination. The rearrangement joins TRBV7-9 to TRBJ2-7; 11 bases fit TRBD2. CDR3 bases: TGTGCCAGCAGCGTAGCGGGGGGGCCCGGGAACGAGCAGTACTTC. Protein: CASSVAGGPGNEQYF.